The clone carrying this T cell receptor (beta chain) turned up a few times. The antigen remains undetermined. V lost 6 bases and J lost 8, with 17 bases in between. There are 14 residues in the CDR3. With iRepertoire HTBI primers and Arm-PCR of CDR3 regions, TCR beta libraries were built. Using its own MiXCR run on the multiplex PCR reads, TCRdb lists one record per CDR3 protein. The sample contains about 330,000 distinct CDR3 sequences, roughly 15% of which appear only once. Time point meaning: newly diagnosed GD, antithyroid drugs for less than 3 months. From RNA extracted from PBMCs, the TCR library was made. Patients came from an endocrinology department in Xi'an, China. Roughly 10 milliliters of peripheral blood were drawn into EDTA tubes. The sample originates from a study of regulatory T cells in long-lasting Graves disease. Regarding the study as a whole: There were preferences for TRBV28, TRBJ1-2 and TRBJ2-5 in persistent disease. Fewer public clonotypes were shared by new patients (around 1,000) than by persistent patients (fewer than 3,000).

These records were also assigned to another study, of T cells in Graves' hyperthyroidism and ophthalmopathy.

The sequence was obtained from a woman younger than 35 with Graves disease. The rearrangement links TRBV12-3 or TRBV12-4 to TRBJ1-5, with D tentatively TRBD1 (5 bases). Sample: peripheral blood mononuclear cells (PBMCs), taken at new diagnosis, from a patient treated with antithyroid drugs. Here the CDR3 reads CASSPGTGVKPQHF. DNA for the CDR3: TGTGCCAGCAGCCCCGGTACAGGAGTCAAGCCCCAGCATTTT.